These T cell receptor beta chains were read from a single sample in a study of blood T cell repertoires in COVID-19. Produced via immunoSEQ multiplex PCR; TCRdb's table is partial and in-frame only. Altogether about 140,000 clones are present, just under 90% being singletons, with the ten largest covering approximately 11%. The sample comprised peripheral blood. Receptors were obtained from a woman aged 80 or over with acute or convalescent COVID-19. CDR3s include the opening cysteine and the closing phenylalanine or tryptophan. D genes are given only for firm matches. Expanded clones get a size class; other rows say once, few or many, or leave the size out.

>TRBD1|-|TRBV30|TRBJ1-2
TGTGCCTGGAGGCTAGGGAAGGGGGCGGCGGGCTACACCTTC
CAWRLGKGAAGYTF
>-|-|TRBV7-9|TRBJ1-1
TGTGCCAGCAGCTCCTTTGCCGGGGTATTTGAAGCTTTCTTT
CASSSFAGVFEAFF
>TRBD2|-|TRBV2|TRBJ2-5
TGTGCCAGCACCTGGATAGCGGGGACGAGAACGGAGACCCAGTACTTC
CASTWIAGTRTETQYF
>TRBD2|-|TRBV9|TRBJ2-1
TGTGCCAGCAGCGCTGGGACTAGCGGGGGCCCGTACAATGAGCAGTTCTTC
CASSAGTSGGPYNEQFF
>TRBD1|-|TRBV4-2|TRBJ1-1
TGTGCCAGCAGCCAGGAGACAGGGGTCACTGAAGCTTTCTTT
CASSQETGVTEAFF
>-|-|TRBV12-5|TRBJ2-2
TGTGCTAGTGGTTCCGGGTCTAACACCGGGGAGCTGTTTTTT
CASGSGSNTGELFF
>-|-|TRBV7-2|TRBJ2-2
TGTGCCAGCAGCTTAATGATAGCGGTGAACACCGGGGAGCTGTTTTTT
CASSLMIAVNTGELFF
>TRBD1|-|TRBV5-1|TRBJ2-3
TGCGCCAGCAGCCCCTCCCCGGGACAGGGTTTTACGCAGTATTTT
CASSPSPGQGFTQYF
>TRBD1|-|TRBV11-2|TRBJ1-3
TGTGCCAGCAGCTCACCGGGACAGGGGTACAACACCATATATTTT
CASSSPGQGYNTIYF
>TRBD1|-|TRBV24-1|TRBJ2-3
TGTGCCACCAGTGACCCGGGACAGGGGCAGGCAAATACGCAGTATTTT
CATSDPGQGQANTQYF
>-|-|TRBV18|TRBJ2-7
TGTGCCAGCTCACTCTCAGGGGCCTACGAGCAGTACTTC
CASSLSGAYEQYF
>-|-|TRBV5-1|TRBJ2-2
TGCGCCAGCAGCCCTAGTTCCAGATCCGCGAACACCGGGGAGCTGTTTTTT
CASSPSSRSANTGELFF
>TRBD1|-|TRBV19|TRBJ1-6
TGTGCCAGCCGGCCACAGGGGATAGGAAATTCACCCCTCCACTTT
CASRPQGIGNSPLHF
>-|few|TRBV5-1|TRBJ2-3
TGCGCCAGCAGCTTGGGACAGAGCACAGATACGCAGTATTTT
CASSLGQSTDTQYF
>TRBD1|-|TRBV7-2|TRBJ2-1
TGTGCCAGCAGCTCCCAGGCTGGGACAGTCTCCTACAATGAGCAGTTCTTC
CASSSQAGTVSYNEQFF
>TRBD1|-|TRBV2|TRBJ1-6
TGTGCCAGCGGGACAGATTATAATTCACCCCTCCACTTT
CASGTDYNSPLHF
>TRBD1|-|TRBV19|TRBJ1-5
TGTGCCACAACTCGGGACAGGGCACAGCCCCAGCATTTT
CATTRDRAQPQHF
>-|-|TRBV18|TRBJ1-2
TGTGCCAGCTCCTTCTCGGCGGCCACTAACTATGGCTACACCTTC
CASSFSAATNYGYTF
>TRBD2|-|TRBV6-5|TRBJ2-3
TGTGCCAGCAGTCGGACTAGCGGGGAAGGAGTTACGCAGTATTTT
CASSRTSGEGVTQYF
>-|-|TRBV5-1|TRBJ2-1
TGCGCCAGCAGCAGACTACAGAGAAGCTCCTACAATGAGCAGTTCTTC
CASSRLQRSSYNEQFF
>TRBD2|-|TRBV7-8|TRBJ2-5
TGTGCCAGCAGCTTGGCCGGGGGGGAGACCCAGTACTTC
CASSLAGGETQYF
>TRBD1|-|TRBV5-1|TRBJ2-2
TGCGCCAGCAGCCCAAGACAGGGGGCTGGCGGGGAGCTGTTTTTT
CASSPRQGAGGELFF
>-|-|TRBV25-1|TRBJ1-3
TGTGCCAGCAGTCTTGCGGGAAACACCATATATTTT
CASSLAGNTIYF
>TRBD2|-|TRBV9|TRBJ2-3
TGTGCCAGCAGCGTAGGACTAGCGGGGTTGAATACGCAGTATTTT
CASSVGLAGLNTQYF
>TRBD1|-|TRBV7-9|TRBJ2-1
TGTGCCAGCAGCTTAGGCGGACAGGGTGGTGAGCAGTTCTTC
CASSLGGQGGEQFF
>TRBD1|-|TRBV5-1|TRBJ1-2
TGCGCCAGCAGCCAGACAGGGGACTATGGCTACACCTTC
CASSQTGDYGYTF
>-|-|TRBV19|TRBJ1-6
TGTGCCAGTAGACCAGGCCAGAACAATTCACCCCTCCACTTT
CASRPGQNNSPLHF
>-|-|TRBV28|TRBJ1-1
TGTGCCAGCAGTTTAGAGGCTGAAGCTTTCTTT
CASSLEAEAFF
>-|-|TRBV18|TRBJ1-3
TGTGCCAGCTCACCAGGGAGCGGAGCGGGGGACACCATATATTTT
CASSPGSGAGDTIYF
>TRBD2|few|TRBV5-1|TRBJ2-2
TGCGCCAGCTTCAGCGGGGATCCGAACACCGGGGAGCTGTTTTTT
CASFSGDPNTGELFF
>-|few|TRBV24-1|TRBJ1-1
TGTGCCAAGAAGGGGTGCAGCGCTGAAGCTTTCTTT
CAKKGCSAEAFF
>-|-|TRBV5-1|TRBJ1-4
TGCGCCAGCAGCTTGGGTTCAGGGATTGAAAAACTGTTTTTT
CASSLGSGIEKLFF
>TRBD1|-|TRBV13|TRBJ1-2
TGTGCCAGCAGCCTCAAACCGGGACAGGGATATGGCTACACCTTC
CASSLKPGQGYGYTF
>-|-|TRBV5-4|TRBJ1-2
TGTGCCAGCAGCTTAGCGGGACCGAGCTATGGCTACACCTTC
CASSLAGPSYGYTF
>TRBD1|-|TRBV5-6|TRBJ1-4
TGTGCCAGCAGCTACTTGATACAGGGGGGTTACGAAAAACTGTTTTTT
CASSYLIQGGYEKLFF
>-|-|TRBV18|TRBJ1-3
TGTGCCAGCTCACAAATCACAGGGCCTGGAAACACCATATATTTT
CASSQITGPGNTIYF
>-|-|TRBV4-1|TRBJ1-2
TGCGCCAGCAGCCAAGGAGGCCTTGAGAATGGCTACACCTTC
CASSQGGLENGYTF
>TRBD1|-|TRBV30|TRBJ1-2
TGTGCCCGGAAACCGGGACAGGGACCTTATGGCTACACCTTC
CARKPGQGPYGYTF
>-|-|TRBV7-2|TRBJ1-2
TGTGCCAGCAGCTCGCGGGGGTACTCATATGGCTACACCTTC
CASSSRGYSYGYTF
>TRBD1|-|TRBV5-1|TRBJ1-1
TGCGCCAGCAGCTTAGACAGGGAGGAATCTGAAGCTTTCTTT
CASSLDREESEAFF
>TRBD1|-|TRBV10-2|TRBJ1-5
TGCGCCAGCAGAGCGGGGGCAGGGGGGACAACCAATCAGCCCCAGCATTTT
CASRAGAGGTTNQPQHF
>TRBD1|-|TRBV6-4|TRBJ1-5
TGTGCCAGCAGGGAATCGACAGGGGGCGCAGATCAGCCCCAGCATTTT
CASRESTGGADQPQHF